This entry concerns a single TCR beta chain. Its matching antigen is unknown. The data originate from a study of shared clonotypes between healthy human individuals. Study-wide points: Only blood was sampled, and tissue TCR repertoires likely differ from blood ones.

Germline-derived CDR1 and CDR2 are SGHTA and FQGNSA. V gave up 3 bases and J gave up 6 bases; unmatched junction bases: 9. The CDR3 extends over 16 amino acids. Terminally differentiated effector memory CD45RA+ cells were excluded by CCR7 positive selection of CD45RO-negative cells. Deep-level settings were used for running the assay. TCRdb's copy holds only in-frame clones and misses some; the assay was immunoSEQ multiplex PCR. The table has hundreds of thousands of clones, around 96% seen once. The TCR comes from a woman aged 25-40 years in good health. J is TRBJ2-3 and V is TRBV7-2; 10 bases agree with TRBD2. Material: naive CD8+ T cells sorted from blood. The CDR3 protein is CASSFWLAGVADTQYF. The CDR3 region has the DNA TGTGCCAGCAGCTTCTGGCTAGCGGGAGTGGCTGATACGCAGTATTTT.